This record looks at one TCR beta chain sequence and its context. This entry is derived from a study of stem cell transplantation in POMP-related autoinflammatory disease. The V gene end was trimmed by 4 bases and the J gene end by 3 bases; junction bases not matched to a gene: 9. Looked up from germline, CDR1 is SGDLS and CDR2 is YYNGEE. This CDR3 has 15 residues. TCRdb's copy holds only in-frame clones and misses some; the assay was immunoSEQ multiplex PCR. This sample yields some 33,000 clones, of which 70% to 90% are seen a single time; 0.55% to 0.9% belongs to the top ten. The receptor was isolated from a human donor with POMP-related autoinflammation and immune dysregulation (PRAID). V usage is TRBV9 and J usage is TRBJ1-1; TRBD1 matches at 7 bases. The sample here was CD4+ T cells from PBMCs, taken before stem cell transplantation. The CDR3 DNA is TGTGCCAGCAGCCCCGAGGCAGGGGGGCACACTGAAGCTTTCTTT. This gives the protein CASSPEAGGHTEAFF. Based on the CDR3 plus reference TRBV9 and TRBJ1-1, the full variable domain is DSGVTQTPKHLITATGQRVTLRCSPRSGDLSVYWYQQSLDQGLQFLIQYYNGEERAKGNILERFSAQQFPDLHSELNLSSLELGDSALYFCASSPEAGGHTEAFFGQGTRLTVV.